These T cell receptor beta chains were read from a single sample in a study of monozygotic twins with cystic fibrosis. TCRdb's table, derived via immunoSEQ multiplex PCR, lists solely in-frame clones and lacks some. The sample includes tens of thousands of clones, less than 95% seen only once; the top ten take under 0.3%. What was sequenced was blood. The receptors were sampled from a girl aged 2 to 10 with cystic fibrosis. CDR3s include the opening cysteine and the closing phenylalanine or tryptophan. The order of the fields is clone size, J gene, D gene, V gene, CDR3 protein, CDR3 DNA. D genes are given only for firm matches. Not every row has a clone size; where given, it reads once, few, many or a size class.

clone size: once
J gene: TRBJ1-6
D gene: NA
V gene: TRBV30
CDR3 protein: CAWSVLDLRTLHF
CDR3 DNA: TGTGCCTGGAGTGTACTGGACCTACGCACCCTCCACTTT

clone size: NA
J gene: TRBJ1-5
D gene: NA
V gene: TRBV6-5
CDR3 protein: CASGLGQPQHF
CDR3 DNA: TGTGCCAGCGGTCTAGGGCAGCCCCAGCATTTT

clone size: NA
J gene: TRBJ2-3
D gene: NA
V gene: TRBV7-2
CDR3 protein: CASRQDTDTQYF
CDR3 DNA: TGTGCCAGCAGACAGGATACAGATACGCAGTATTTT

clone size: NA
J gene: TRBJ1-1
D gene: NA
V gene: TRBV21-1
CDR3 protein: CAKDTGQGARNTEAFF
CDR3 DNA: TGTGCCAAAGACACGGGACAGGGGGCGCGGAACACTGAAGCTTTCTTT

clone size: NA
J gene: TRBJ2-7
D gene: NA
V gene: TRBV4-1
CDR3 protein: CASSQEASSYEQYF
CDR3 DNA: TGCGCCAGCAGCCAAGAGGCCTCATCCTACGAGCAGTACTTC

clone size: NA
J gene: TRBJ1-1
D gene: NA
V gene: TRBV6-5
CDR3 protein: CASSYSMPANTEAFF
CDR3 DNA: TGTGCCAGCAGTTACTCGATGCCCGCGAACACTGAAGCTTTCTTT

clone size: NA
J gene: TRBJ2-7
D gene: TRBD1
V gene: TRBV5-6
CDR3 protein: CASSLGTRQGYEQYF
CDR3 DNA: TGTGCCAGCAGCTTGGGGACAAGACAGGGCTACGAGCAGTACTTC

clone size: once
J gene: TRBJ1-5
D gene: NA
V gene: TRBV4-1
CDR3 protein: CASSQGTELNQPQHF
CDR3 DNA: TGCGCCAGCAGCCAAGGGACGGAACTCAATCAGCCCCAGCATTTT

clone size: few
J gene: TRBJ1-1
D gene: NA
V gene: TRBV15
CDR3 protein: CATSRDLPGITEAFF
CDR3 DNA: TGTGCCACCAGCAGAGATTTGCCCGGGATCACTGAAGCTTTCTTT

clone size: NA
J gene: TRBJ1-3
D gene: NA
V gene: TRBV5-6
CDR3 protein: CASSLARGNTIYF
CDR3 DNA: TGTGCCAGCAGCTTGGCCAGGGGAAACACCATATATTTT

clone size: NA
J gene: TRBJ2-5
D gene: TRBD1
V gene: TRBV6-1
CDR3 protein: CASSGSRGHETQYF
CDR3 DNA: TGTGCCAGCAGCGGAAGTAGGGGGCATGAGACCCAGTACTTC

clone size: NA
J gene: TRBJ2-7
D gene: TRBD1
V gene: TRBV6-6
CDR3 protein: CASRPGQGAVEQYF
CDR3 DNA: TGTGCCAGCAGGCCGGGACAGGGGGCAGTCGAGCAGTACTTC

clone size: NA
J gene: TRBJ2-7
D gene: NA
V gene: TRBV6-6
CDR3 protein: CASSYGQREQYF
CDR3 DNA: TGTGCCAGCAGTTACGGACAGCGCGAGCAGTACTTC

clone size: NA
J gene: TRBJ2-3
D gene: TRBD2
V gene: TRBV7-2
CDR3 protein: CASSLGLAGGSDTQYF
CDR3 DNA: TGTGCCAGCAGCTTAGGACTAGCGGGGGGTTCGGATACGCAGTATTTT

clone size: once
J gene: TRBJ1-4
D gene: TRBD1
V gene: TRBV2
CDR3 protein: CASSPETGANEKLFF
CDR3 DNA: TGTGCCAGCAGTCCAGAGACAGGGGCTAATGAAAAACTGTTTTTT

clone size: NA
J gene: TRBJ2-3
D gene: NA
V gene: TRBV5-1
CDR3 protein: CASSFGGLYTDTQYF
CDR3 DNA: TGCGCCAGCAGCTTTGGGGGGCTTTACACAGATACGCAGTATTTT

clone size: NA
J gene: TRBJ2-3
D gene: TRBD2
V gene: TRBV5-6
CDR3 protein: CASSFRLAGGTDTQYF
CDR3 DNA: TGTGCCAGCAGCTTTCGACTAGCGGGGGGCACAGATACGCAGTATTTT

clone size: NA
J gene: TRBJ1-4
D gene: NA
V gene: TRBV28
CDR3 protein: CATFNATNEKLFF
CDR3 DNA: TGTGCCACCTTCAATGCAACTAATGAAAAACTGTTTTTT

clone size: once
J gene: TRBJ1-3
D gene: NA
V gene: TRBV4-1
CDR3 protein: CASSQDRGYSGNTIYF
CDR3 DNA: TGCGCCAGCAGCCAAGATCGGGGATACTCTGGAAACACCATATATTTT

clone size: NA
J gene: TRBJ2-1
D gene: TRBD2
V gene: TRBV7-2
CDR3 protein: CASSLTRGSHEQFF
CDR3 DNA: TGTGCCAGCAGCTTAACGCGGGGGAGCCATGAGCAGTTCTTC

clone size: NA
J gene: TRBJ1-5
D gene: NA
V gene: TRBV19
CDR3 protein: CASIAAGNQPQHF
CDR3 DNA: TGTGCCAGTATCGCCGCAGGGAATCAGCCCCAGCATTTT

clone size: NA
J gene: TRBJ1-5
D gene: NA
V gene: TRBV6-5
CDR3 protein: CASSTGQYSNQPQHF
CDR3 DNA: TGTGCCAGCAGTACTGGACAGTATAGCAATCAGCCCCAGCATTTT

clone size: NA
J gene: TRBJ2-1
D gene: TRBD2
V gene: TRBV7-9
CDR3 protein: CASSLPGLAGVNEQFF
CDR3 DNA: TGTGCCAGCAGCTTACCGGGACTAGCGGGGGTAAATGAGCAGTTCTTC

clone size: NA
J gene: TRBJ2-7
D gene: NA
V gene: TRBV7-2
CDR3 protein: CASSLVSSLAYEQYF
CDR3 DNA: TGTGCCAGCAGCTTAGTAAGCAGTCTTGCCTACGAGCAGTACTTC

clone size: NA
J gene: TRBJ2-5
D gene: NA
V gene: TRBV30
CDR3 protein: CAWGTSGTYSGTQYF
CDR3 DNA: TGTGCCTGGGGTACCTCCGGGACCTATAGCGGGACCCAGTACTTC

clone size: NA
J gene: TRBJ1-3
D gene: NA
V gene: TRBV15
CDR3 protein: CATSSQGAGNTIYF
CDR3 DNA: TGTGCCACCAGCAGCCAGGGTGCAGGAAACACCATATATTTT

clone size: NA
J gene: TRBJ1-1
D gene: TRBD1
V gene: TRBV10-3
CDR3 protein: CAISGQGYRMNTEAFF
CDR3 DNA: TGTGCCATTTCGGGACAGGGCTACCGCATGAACACTGAAGCTTTCTTT

clone size: NA
J gene: TRBJ1-4
D gene: NA
V gene: TRBV19
CDR3 protein: CATKGSATNEKLFF
CDR3 DNA: TGTGCCACTAAGGGATCAGCAACTAATGAAAAACTGTTTTTT

clone size: NA
J gene: TRBJ2-1
D gene: NA
V gene: TRBV20-1
CDR3 protein: CSARGRGGQFF
CDR3 DNA: TGCAGTGCTAGAGGTCGAGGGGGGCAGTTCTTC

clone size: NA
J gene: TRBJ1-5
D gene: NA
V gene: TRBV6-6
CDR3 protein: CASSSTEDQPQHF
CDR3 DNA: TGTGCCAGCAGTTCAACAGAGGATCAGCCCCAGCATTTT

clone size: NA
J gene: TRBJ2-5
D gene: TRBD2
V gene: TRBV9
CDR3 protein: CASSVGLAGIETQYF
CDR3 DNA: TGTGCCAGCAGCGTGGGCCTAGCGGGGATAGAGACCCAGTACTTC

clone size: NA
J gene: TRBJ1-4
D gene: TRBD1
V gene: TRBV2
CDR3 protein: CASSADRAGDEKLFF
CDR3 DNA: TGTGCCAGCAGTGCCGACAGGGCCGGGGATGAAAAACTGTTTTTT

clone size: NA
J gene: TRBJ2-1
D gene: TRBD2
V gene: TRBV19
CDR3 protein: CASSTGLAGGYEQFF
CDR3 DNA: TGTGCCAGTAGTACAGGACTAGCGGGGGGCTATGAGCAGTTCTTC

clone size: NA
J gene: TRBJ1-2
D gene: NA
V gene: TRBV10-3
CDR3 protein: CAISESEGFGYGYTF
CDR3 DNA: TGTGCCATCAGTGAGTCCGAGGGTTTCGGCTATGGCTACACCTTC

clone size: once
J gene: TRBJ2-3
D gene: TRBD2
V gene: TRBV7-2
CDR3 protein: CASSLMGFSGGASTDTQYF
CDR3 DNA: TGTGCCAGCAGCTTAATGGGCTTTAGCGGGGGGGCTAGCACAGATACGCAGTATTTT

clone size: NA
J gene: TRBJ2-2
D gene: NA
V gene: TRBV10-3
CDR3 protein: CAISRGVEGLFF
CDR3 DNA: TGTGCCATCTCACGCGGGGTCGAGGGGTTGTTTTTT

clone size: NA
J gene: TRBJ2-7
D gene: TRBD2
V gene: TRBV6-5
CDR3 protein: CASSKLAGQTYEQYF
CDR3 DNA: TGTGCCAGCAGTAAACTAGCGGGCCAAACCTACGAGCAGTACTTC

clone size: NA
J gene: TRBJ2-7
D gene: NA
V gene: TRBV6-6
CDR3 protein: CASSGGTTYEQYF
CDR3 DNA: TGTGCCAGCAGTGGTGGAACGACCTACGAGCAGTACTTC

clone size: NA
J gene: TRBJ1-5
D gene: NA
V gene: TRBV28
CDR3 protein: CASSLIVGYGGNQPQHF
CDR3 DNA: TGTGCCAGCAGTTTAATTGTCGGGTACGGGGGCAATCAGCCCCAGCATTTT

clone size: once
J gene: TRBJ1-5
D gene: TRBD1
V gene: TRBV7-2
CDR3 protein: CASSFKPGQGGSNQPQHF
CDR3 DNA: TGTGCCAGCAGCTTCAAACCGGGACAGGGGGGAAGCAATCAGCCCCAGCATTTT

clone size: once
J gene: TRBJ1-1
D gene: NA
V gene: TRBV29-1
CDR3 protein: CSAGTEAFF
CDR3 DNA: TGCAGCGCCGGCACTGAAGCTTTCTTT

clone size: NA
J gene: TRBJ1-3
D gene: NA
V gene: TRBV6-5
CDR3 protein: CASSSPGNTIYF
CDR3 DNA: TGTGCCAGCAGTTCGCCGGGAAACACCATATATTTT

clone size: NA
J gene: TRBJ1-2
D gene: NA
V gene: TRBV6-1
CDR3 protein: CASSEPRDNGYTF
CDR3 DNA: TGTGCCAGCAGTGAACCCAGAGACAATGGCTACACCTTC

clone size: NA
J gene: TRBJ1-2
D gene: TRBD1
V gene: TRBV29-1
CDR3 protein: CSVRTGTAYGYTF
CDR3 DNA: TGCAGCGTTAGGACCGGGACAGCCTATGGCTACACCTTC

clone size: NA
J gene: TRBJ2-5
D gene: TRBD2
V gene: TRBV7-2
CDR3 protein: CASSLGSGGIEETQYF
CDR3 DNA: TGTGCCAGCAGCTTAGGTAGCGGGGGTATTGAGGAGACCCAGTACTTC

clone size: NA
J gene: TRBJ2-3
D gene: NA
V gene: TRBV27
CDR3 protein: CASTERGSTDTQYF
CDR3 DNA: TGTGCCAGCACCGAACGGGGGAGCACAGATACGCAGTATTTT

clone size: NA
J gene: TRBJ2-5
D gene: TRBD2
V gene: TRBV11-2
CDR3 protein: CASSVGGPAGSGETQYF
CDR3 DNA: TGTGCCAGCAGCGTGGGGGGACCAGCGGGGAGTGGAGAGACCCAGTACTTC